One sample yielded the 8 T cell receptor beta chains listed below, sequenced in a study of cytomegalovirus exposure and HLA in healthy donors. The PCR contained 60 Vbeta and 13 Jbeta primers. This table comes from immunoSEQ multiplex PCR, and its TCRdb copy is limited to in-frame clones, with some not included. The profile shows about 120,000 clones, about 83% of them singletons. The material sequenced was PBMCs. The origin of the receptors is a middle-aged woman in good health and CMV-seropositive.

This clone was observed a few times. The chain joins TRBV4-2 to TRBJ2-3; 14 nucleotides agree with TRBD2. The germline CDR1 and CDR2 sequences are LGHNA and YNFKEQ. V dropped 3 bases and J dropped 2; count of bases not matched to a gene: 7. The CDR3 has 18 amino acids. CDR3 nucleotide sequence: TGTGCCAGCAGCCAGATCGGGACTAGCGGGGGCCTCACAGATACGCAGTATTTT. It codes for CASSQIGTSGGLTDTQYF.

The J gene is TRBJ1-3, the V gene TRBV6-5; D call uncertain. Germline V gives CDR1 MNHEY, CDR2 SVGAGI. CDR3 length: 11 amino acids. The V and J ends lost 6 bases and 4 bases respectively, with 4 bases between them. The CDR3 region has the DNA TGTGCCAGCAGCCAGGGAAACACCATATATTTT. Protein sequence: CASSQGNTIYF.

This clone was counted only a few times. The V gene is TRBV5-6, the J gene TRBJ2-7; D possibly corresponds to TRBD2 (5 bases). This CDR3 region has 11 residues. Germline CDR1 is SGHDT and CDR2 is YYEEEE. V gave up 4 bases and J gave up 7 bases, with 9 bases separating them. The CDR3 nucleotides are TGTGCCAGCAGCCTCGGGAAAGAGCAGTACTTC. The encoded protein is CASSLGKEQYF.

Note on this clone: The sample contains more than one DNA sequence encoding this CDR3. V gene TRBV29-1 combines with J gene TRBJ2-2; D is possibly TRBD1 (6 bases). Looked up from germline, CDR1 is SQVTM and CDR2 is ANQGSEA. CDR3 size: 14 residues. The CDR3 region has the DNA TGCAGTGCCGGCCGACAGGCGAACACCGGGGAGCTGTTTTTT. Its translation: CSAGRQANTGELFF.

This clone turned up a few times. The chain couples TRBV29-1 to TRBJ1-2; D is ambiguous. V lost 0 bases, J lost 5 bases, and 10 bases lay in between. CDR1 is SQVTM and CDR2 is ANQGSEA in the germline V gene. The CDR3 runs to 13 residues. The DNA of the CDR3 is TGCAGCGTTGAAGAATCAAGGAGGTATGGCTACACCTTC. Its translation is CSVEESRRYGYTF.

The rearrangement links TRBV6-5 to TRBJ1-1; 7 bases are shared with TRBD1. The CDR3 consists of 14 residues. V was clipped by 0 bases and J by 7 bases; unmatched bases: 5. The germline V gene has CDR1 MNHEY and CDR2 SVGAGI. Written as DNA, the CDR3 is TGTGCCAGCAGTTACTCAAGGGACAGTAGTGAAGCTTTCTTT. Translated: CASSYSRDSSEAFF.

CDR3 nucleotides: TGCGCCAGCAGCCCTCAGGGACTAGCGGGCACAGATACGCAGTATTTT. Amino acids: CASSPQGLAGTDTQYF. The genes are TRBV4-3 and TRBJ2-3; 11 nucleotides line up with TRBD2. V lost 4 bases, J lost 1 base, and 4 bases stayed unmatched. This CDR3 contains 16 residues. Germline V gives CDR1 LGHNA, CDR2 YSLEER.

The V gene is TRBV11-2, the J gene TRBJ2-7, with 11 bases fitting TRBD1. This CDR3 is 14 amino acids long. Unmatched junction bases numbered 5, after V lost 5 bases and J lost 5 bases. CDR1 SGHAT and CDR2 FQNNGV come from the germline V gene. CDR3 residues: CASSMDRGPHEQYF. The CDR3 DNA follows: TGTGCCAGCAGCATGGACAGGGGGCCCCACGAGCAGTACTTC.